Shown below are 22 T cell receptor beta chains from a single sample sequenced in a study of cytomegalovirus exposure and HLA in healthy donors. PCR primers comprised 60 Vbeta and 13 Jbeta primers. Profiled with immunoSEQ multiplex PCR; TCRdb holds only in-frame clones, not every one. This table has approximately 120,000 clones, 69% appearing once. Material for sequencing was PBMCs. The receptors derive from a woman aged 70-85 years in good health and CMV-seropositive.

This chain uses TRBV5-5 with TRBJ2-1; D possibly corresponds to TRBD1 (5 bases). Per germline, CDR1 SGHKS and CDR2 YYEKEE (reference sequence). V lost 3 bases, J lost 2 bases, and 15 bases lay in between. CDR3 length equals 16 residues. The CDR3 loop is CASSSRTLTTYNEQFF. The CDR3 coding sequence is TGTGCCAGCAGCTCCCGGACACTGACAACCTACAATGAGCAGTTCTTC.

This rearrangement joins TRBV5-1 to TRBJ1-2; D remains unclear. CDR3 length equals 15 residues. Germline V gene lookup returns CDR1 SGHRS and CDR2 YFSETQ. Between the trimmed V and J ends, which lost 0 bases and 1 base, there was a span of 10 bases. The CDR3 sequence: CASSLGLIYNYGYTF. DNA for the CDR3: TGCGCCAGCAGCTTGGGACTTATTTATAACTATGGCTACACCTTC.

This chain connects TRBV30 to TRBJ2-7; possibly TRBD2 for D (6 bases). V lost 4 bases, J lost 0 bases, and 10 bases lay in between. The germline gives CDR1 GTSNPN, CDR2 SVGIG (reference sequence). There are 13 residues in the CDR3. This CDR3 is CAWTGGVSYEQYF. CDR3 in DNA: TGTGCCTGGACCGGCGGGGTCTCCTACGAGCAGTACTTC.

The genes are TRBV2 and TRBJ2-7, with 7 bases matching TRBD1. V was clipped by 11 bases and J by 5 bases; unmatched bases: 12. This CDR3 has 13 amino acids. Germline CDR1 reads SNHLY; CDR2 reads FYNNEI. The CDR3 DNA follows: TGTGCCGGAAAGAGGGGGCTCTGGGACGAGCAGTACTTC. This codes for CAGKRGLWDEQYF.

This rearrangement joins TRBV7-2 to TRBJ1-5; D gene ambiguous. V was clipped by 0 bases and J by 1 base, with 7 bases between them. The CDR3 is 15 amino acids. In germline, CDR1 is SGHTA, CDR2 FQGNSA. Written as DNA, the CDR3 is TGTGCCAGCAGCTTAGCGGGAGGGAGCAATCAGCCCCAGCATTTT. Translated: CASSLAGGSNQPQHF.

V gene TRBV9 combines with J gene TRBJ2-5, with TRBD2 as a possible D gene (7 bases). Germline assignment: CDR1 SGDLS and CDR2 YYNGEE. V was clipped by 0 bases and J by 1 base, with 25 bases between them. This CDR3 is 20 amino acids long. The CDR3 reads CASSVGEAGAFPTIQETQYF. The CDR3, as DNA: TGTGCCAGCAGCGTAGGGGAGGCGGGGGCCTTCCCGACAATCCAAGAGACCCAGTACTTC.

The chain combines TRBV5-1 with TRBJ2-7, with a tentative D call TRBD1 (6 bases). This CDR3 spans 15 amino acids. Deletions cut 0 bases from V and 3 bases from J, with 13 bases between. CDR1 SGHRS and CDR2 YFSETQ come from the germline V gene. DNA of the CDR3: TGCGCCAGCAGCTTGGTTCTGGGGGACATCTACGAGCAGTACTTC. Its translation is CASSLVLGDIYEQYF.

The chain has TRBV30 and TRBJ1-2; 7 nucleotides agree with TRBD1. After removal of 3 bases from V and 1 base from J, the junction contained 2 bases not matched to a gene. Per the germline V gene, CDR1 is GTSNPN and CDR2 is SVGIG (reference sequence). The CDR3 sequence is 13 residues long. The CDR3 nucleotides read TGTGCCTGGAGCAGGGGGTTTAACTATGGCTACACCTTC. Its translation: CAWSRGFNYGYTF.

The rearrangement links TRBV6-1 to TRBJ2-5; TRBD2 agrees at 8 bases. CDR1 is MNHNS, CDR2 SASEGT, per germline. This CDR3 is 14 amino acids long. The J segment lost 5 bases and the V segment lost 6 bases, leaving 8 bases of the junction unmatched. The CDR3 loop reads CASSRGAGEETQYF. CDR3 nucleotides: TGTGCCAGCAGCCGGGGAGCGGGGGAGGAGACCCAGTACTTC.

The chain links TRBV19 to TRBJ1-4, with TRBD1 identical over 9 bases. V was pared by 0 bases and J by 7 bases, with 3 bases of the junction left unmatched. Germline V CDR1 and CDR2: LNHDA, SQIVND (reference sequence). CDR3 length: 15 residues. CDR3 region: CASSIEGQGGEKLFF. CDR3 nucleotides: TGTGCCAGTAGTATAGAGGGACAGGGAGGTGAAAAACTGTTTTTT. The variable domain in full, completed from reference TRBV19 and TRBJ1-4, reads DGGITQSPKYLFRKEGQNVTLSCEQNLNHDAMYWYRQDPGQGLRLIYYSQIVNDFQKGDIAEGYSVSREKKESFPLTVTSAQKNPTAFYLCASSIEGQGGEKLFFGSGTQLSVL.

This clone was counted between two and nine times. The chain employs TRBV7-6 and TRBJ2-7, with TRBD1 matching 8 bases. Looked up from germline, CDR1 is SGHVS and CDR2 is FNYEAQ. Germline trimming cut 5 bases from V and 1 base from J; bases unmatched to any gene: 10. The CDR3 extends over 16 amino acids. The CDR3 nucleotides are TGTGCCAGCAGCGACAGTACAGGGGGAAGATCCTACGAGCAGTACTTC. Protein: CASSDSTGGRSYEQYF. Looking up the rest from reference TRBV7-6 and TRBJ2-7 gives the full variable domain: GAGVSQSPRYKVTKRGQDVALRCDPISGHVSLYWYRQALGQGPEFLTYFNYEAQQDKSGLPNDRFSAERPEGSISTLTIQRTEQRDSAMYRCASSDSTGGRSYEQYFGPGTRLTVT.

The CDR3 reads CASSPGQGAYGYTF. CDR3 in DNA: TGTGCCAGTAGCCCGGGACAGGGGGCGTATGGCTACACCTTC. The chain employs TRBV19 and TRBJ1-2, with 12 bases aligning to TRBD1. In germline, CDR1 is LNHDA, CDR2 SQIVND (reference sequence). V lost 6 bases, J lost 5 bases, and 4 bases stayed unmatched. The CDR3 loop spans 14 amino acids.

V usage is TRBV30 and J usage is TRBJ1-1; TRBD1 matches 9 bases. V lost 3 bases and J lost 1; bases outside the gene matches: 3. Looked up from germline, CDR1 is GTSNPN and CDR2 is SVGIG (reference sequence). The CDR3 covers 14 residues. The CDR3 loop reads CAWSRQGENTEAFF. The CDR3 nucleotides read TGTGCCTGGAGCAGACAGGGGGAGAACACTGAAGCTTTCTTT.

The chain carries TRBV2 and TRBJ1-2; no clear D gene. This CDR3 region has 11 residues. V shed 4 bases and J shed 7 bases, with 7 bases lying between them. CDR1 is SNHLY, CDR2 FYNNEI, per germline. This chain's CDR3 is CASSGGSGYTF. The CDR3 bases are TGTGCCAGCAGTGGCGGGTCTGGCTACACCTTC.

In this sample, this clone turned up a few times. This chain joins TRBV2 and TRBJ1-1, with TRBD1 matching over 7 bases. Germline V CDR1 and CDR2: SNHLY, FYNNEI. The CDR3 has 11 residues. After removal of 11 bases from V and 8 bases from J, the junction contained 8 bases not matched to a gene. This chain's CDR3 is CAGGQAAEAFF. CDR3 DNA: TGTGCCGGAGGACAGGCAGCCGAAGCTTTCTTT.

The rearrangement uses TRBV11-2 and TRBJ1-1; D ambiguous. Trimming shortened V by 5 bases and J by 0 bases, and 7 bases separated the two germline ends. CDR1 is SGHAT and CDR2 is FQNNGV in the germline V gene. The CDR3 has 13 residues. In DNA, the CDR3 is TGTGCCAGCAGCATTAACATGAACACTGAAGCTTTCTTT. Translation: CASSINMNTEAFF.

This chain joins TRBV7-9 and TRBJ2-7; TRBD1 agrees at 7 bases. Germline loops: CDR1 SEHNR, CDR2 FQNEAQ (reference sequence). The CDR3 covers 15 residues. Trimming took 2 bases from V and 3 from J; bases not matched to a gene: 7. The CDR3 sequence: CASSLPETGSYEQYF. For the CDR3, the DNA is TGTGCCAGCAGCTTACCGGAGACAGGGAGCTACGAGCAGTACTTC.

The J gene is TRBJ2-4, the V gene TRBV2; the D gene is possibly TRBD1 (6 bases). From germline, CDR1 is SNHLY and CDR2 FYNNEI. The CDR3 contains 14 residues. V was trimmed by 2 bases and J by 1 base, leaving 6 bases between them. The CDR3 coding sequence is TGTGCCAGCAGTGAAAGGGGGGCCAAAAACATTCAGTACTTC. Translating it yields CASSERGAKNIQYF.

V is TRBV21-1 and J is TRBJ1-2. TRBV21-1 is a pseudogene segment. This CDR3 is 13 amino acids long. CDR3 sequence: CASSKALGLGGTF. The CDR3 DNA follows: TGTGCCAGCAGCAAAGCGCTGGGTCTCGGGGGCACCTTC.

V usage is TRBV25-1 and J usage is TRBJ1-6; the D is unclear. CDR1 MGHDK and CDR2 SYGVNS come from the germline V gene. The CDR3 is 14 residues long. V was trimmed by 3 bases and J by 10 bases, leaving 13 bases between them. CDR3 loop: CASSDAGWESPLHF. The CDR3 coding sequence is TGTGCCAGCAGTGACGCCGGTTGGGAGTCACCCCTCCACTTT.

The rearrangement uses TRBV5-1 and TRBJ1-1; D is undetermined. CDR3 length: 14 amino acids. CDR1 is SGHRS, CDR2 YFSETQ, per germline. V was pared by 2 bases and J by 0 bases, with 8 bases between. The CDR3 DNA is TGCGCCAGCAGCTTCGGGGAACTGAACACTGAAGCTTTCTTT. Its protein is CASSFGELNTEAFF.

This clone was seen a few times. The chain has TRBV13 and TRBJ2-1; tentative D call: TRBD2 (7 bases). This CDR3 has 16 amino acids. V was cut by 5 bases and J by 6 bases, with 20 bases left in between. Per germline, CDR1 PRHDT and CDR2 FYEKMQ (reference sequence). Here the CDR3 DNA reads TGTGCCAGCAGCCCCATAGGGGGGAGGGCTCCCAATGAGCAGTTCTTC. Translated: CASSPIGGRAPNEQFF.